This T cell receptor beta chain comes out of a study of post-analysis software for immune sequencing data. Researchers reported that TCR beta cDNA libraries carried unique molecular identifiers. Each CDR3 protein gets one entry after TCRdb re-called the PCR reads with MiXCR. The sample contains roughly 620,000 distinct CDR3 sequences, 44% of which appear only once. The study's findings and limits: Among 4 or 5 TRBV segments more frequent in patients than controls were TRBV5-6, TRBV5-1 and TRBV20-1.

After removal of 5 bases from V and 3 bases from J, the junction contained 9 bases not matched to a gene. The CDR3 runs 16 residues. CDR1 is SGHAT and CDR2 is FQNNGV in the germline V gene. Concerning this clonotype itself: Its target is unknown.

This sequence joins TRBV11-2 and TRBJ2-1; TRBD2 agrees at 8 bases. The receptor was isolated from a girl aged 5 to 17 with multiple sclerosis. Specimen: blood. CDR3: CASSPPDGGVYNEQFF. The DNA for the CDR3 is TGTGCCAGCAGCCCTCCTGACGGGGGGGTCTACAATGAGCAGTTCTTC.